Shown below are 26 T cell receptor beta chains from a single sample sequenced in a study of T cell responses to AZD1222 COVID-19 vaccine. TCRdb keeps only in-frame clones here, not all; method: immunoSEQ multiplex PCR. Of about 100,000 clones detected, around 95% appear once; the ten largest clones hold roughly 2%. The sequencing used peripheral blood, collected on day 0 of AZD1222 vaccination. The receptors here all came from an adult in good health.

The rearrangement uses TRBV6-2 or TRBV6-3 and TRBJ2-7; D assignment may be TRBD1 or TRBD2 (6 bases each). The CDR3 totals 16 residues. V was cut by 2 bases and J by 0 bases, with 14 bases left in between. Germline V lookup: CDR1 MNHEY, CDR2 SVGEGT. The CDR3 DNA is TGTGCCAGCAGTTACGTTCAGGGGACTTACTCCTACGAGCAGTACTTC. Protein sequence: CASSYVQGTYSYEQYF.

V usage is TRBV9 and J usage is TRBJ2-7; D possibly matches TRBD1 or TRBD2 (6 bases each). Germline V gene lookup returns CDR1 SGDLS and CDR2 YYNGEE. This CDR3 contains 15 residues. V dropped 4 bases and J dropped 0 bases, with 14 bases sitting between them. The chain's CDR3 is CASSLRGDTSYEQYF. The DNA of the CDR3 is TGTGCCAGCAGCCTCCGCGGGGACACCTCCTACGAGCAGTACTTC.

Concerning this clone: At one boundary the junction diverges from the germline segment, which might be a read error. The chain couples TRBV11-3 to TRBJ1-3; TRBD1 is a possible D gene (5 bases). The CDR3 contains 17 residues. Looked up from germline, CDR1 is SGHNT and CDR2 is YENEEA. The chain's CDR3 is CASSVELGTPRGNTIYF. The CDR3 nucleotides are TGTGCCAGCAGCGTAGAGTTAGGGACTCCGCGTGGAAACACCATATATTTT. The entire variable domain, with the rest obtained from reference TRBV11-3 and TRBJ1-3, is as follows: EAGVVQSPRYKIIEKKQPVAFWCNPISGHNTLYWYLQNLGQGPELLIRYENEEAVDDSQLPKDRFSAERLKGVDSTLKIQPAELGDSAVYLCASSVELGTPRGNTIYFGEGSWLTVV.

The chain recombines TRBV9 with TRBJ1-2; tentative D call: TRBD1 (5 bases). CDR1 is SGDLS and CDR2 is YYNGEE in the germline V gene. CDR3 length: 15 amino acids. The V end was cut by 3 bases, the J end by 0 bases, with 12 bases between. CDR3 nucleotide sequence: TGTGCCAGCAGCGCGGGGAGGGGACCTAACTATGGCTACACCTTC. Protein sequence: CASSAGRGPNYGYTF.

This clone came up once. The CDR3, as DNA: TGTGCCAGCAGACGTGGGGGGAACAATGAGCAGTTCTTC. Encoded protein: CASRRGGNNEQFF. V is TRBV6-6 and J is TRBJ2-1; D is possibly TRBD2 (6 bases). The CDR3 has 13 amino acids. CDR1 MNHNY and CDR2 SVGAGI come from the germline V gene (reference sequence). With 6 bases removed from V and 5 bases from J, the gap between germline ends came to 11 bases.

V and J are TRBV13 and TRBJ2-1; D may be TRBD2 (7 bases). Germline assignment: CDR1 PRHDT and CDR2 FYEKMQ (reference sequence). V was shortened by 0 bases and J by 2 bases, with 26 bases between the two germline ends. The CDR3 is made up of 21 amino acids. DNA of the CDR3: TGTGCCAGCAGCTTAGGCCTCCGGGGGCGAGCGGGACCTTCGACCTACAATGAGCAGTTCTTC. Amino acid sequence: CASSLGLRGRAGPSTYNEQFF.

The rearrangement joins TRBV7-8 to TRBJ2-3; TRBD2 agrees at 8 bases. Unmatched junction bases numbered 12, after V lost 6 bases and J lost 7 bases. The CDR3 is made up of 15 amino acids. From germline, CDR1 is SGHVS and CDR2 FQNEAQ. CDR3 protein: CASSYSRGASHTQYF. In nucleotides, the CDR3 is TGTGCCAGCAGTTACTCGCGGGGGGCCTCTCATACGCAGTATTTT.

This clone was recorded only once. V is TRBV2 and J is TRBJ2-7, with D hard to call. The CDR3 is 13 amino acids. Germline CDR1 and CDR2: SNHLY and FYNNEI. The V end was cut by 7 bases, the J end by 4 bases, with 14 bases between. The CDR3 sequence is CASTETYLYEQYF. The CDR3 DNA follows: TGTGCCAGCACCGAGACTTACCTTTACGAGCAGTACTTC.

This rearrangement joins TRBV6-5 to TRBJ1-6; tentative D call: TRBD1 (6 bases). Germline V lookup: CDR1 MNHEY, CDR2 SVGAGI. V lost 10 bases, J lost 7 bases, and 20 bases lay in between. The CDR3 covers 15 residues. Written as DNA, the CDR3 is TGTGCCACTGAAAGGGGGGACACCAAAAATTCACCCCTCCACTTT. This encodes CATERGDTKNSPLHF.

The rearrangement joins TRBV5-1 to TRBJ1-4; D is ambiguous. The CDR3 spans 13 residues. V dropped 5 bases and J dropped 5 bases, with 10 bases sitting between them. The germline gives CDR1 SGHRS, CDR2 YFSETQ. CDR3 nucleotides: TGCGCCAGCAGTCACGACCAGAATGAAAAACTGTTTTTT. Protein sequence: CASSHDQNEKLFF.

The chain recombines TRBV20-1 with TRBJ2-1, with D possibly being TRBD2 (5 bases). The germline CDR1 and CDR2 sequences are DFQATT and SNEGSKA (reference sequence). This CDR3 is 12 amino acids long. V lost 3 bases to trimming and J lost 10 bases, with 13 bases between them. CDR3 sequence reads: CSASGKTGEQFF. The CDR3 region has the DNA TGCAGTGCTAGTGGTAAAACGGGGGAGCAGTTCTTC.

This chain joins TRBV6-5 and TRBJ2-1; 8 bases agree with TRBD1. Germline V gene data show CDR1 as MNHEY and CDR2 as SVGAGI. The CDR3 has 14 residues. J lost 7 bases, V lost 7 bases, and 9 bases had no gene match. The CDR3 sequence: CASTARQGRNEQFF. The CDR3 DNA sequence: TGTGCCAGCACCGCGCGACAGGGGAGGAATGAGCAGTTCTTC.

This chain connects TRBV14 to TRBJ1-1; D gene ambiguous. V was cut by 4 bases and J by 1 base, with 13 bases left in between. Germline V gene lookup returns CDR1 SGHDN and CDR2 FVKESK. CDR3 length: 15 amino acids. CDR3 sequence (DNA): TGTGCCAGCAGCCTTATGGCTTTACCGAACACTGAAGCTTTCTTT. This translates into CASSLMALPNTEAFF. Together with reference TRBV14 and TRBJ1-1, the CDR3 gives the full variable domain: EAGVTQFPSHSVIEKGQTVTLRCDPISGHDNLYWYRRVMGKEIKFLLHFVKESKQDESGMPNNRFLAERTGGTYSTLKVQPAELEDSGVYFCASSLMALPNTEAFFGQGTRLTVV.

The V and J genes are TRBV4-3 and TRBJ2-3; D is ambiguous. The CDR3 loop spans 16 amino acids. CDR1 and CDR2 from the germline V gene are LGHNA and YSLEER. Deletions cut 4 bases from V and 1 base from J, with 15 bases between. The CDR3 nucleotides read TGCGCCAGCAGCCTAGGACCTTCCTCGGGCACAGATACGCAGTATTTT. This sequence encodes CASSLGPSSGTDTQYF.

The genes are TRBV7-3 and TRBJ1-6; 9 bases align to TRBD1. The germline gives CDR1 SGHTA, CDR2 FQGTGA. This CDR3 has 16 residues. V lost 1 base and J lost 6; bases outside the gene matches: 4. The CDR3 DNA follows: TGTGCCAGCAGCTTAAGGGGACAGGGAACTAATTCACCCCTCCACTTT. This gives the protein CASSLRGQGTNSPLHF. Drawing the rest from reference TRBV7-3 and TRBJ1-6, the complete variable domain is GAGVSQTPSNKVTEKGKYVELRCDPISGHTALYWYRQSLGQGPEFLIYFQGTGAADDSGLPNDRFFAVRPEGSVSTLKIQRTERGDSAVYLCASSLRGQGTNSPLHFGNGTRLTVT.

This CDR3 reads CASRVYSDNPSGNTIYF. The CDR3 DNA sequence: TGTGCCAGTAGAGTATATTCGGACAATCCCTCTGGAAACACCATATATTTT. The chain uses TRBV19 and TRBJ1-3; tentatively, D is TRBD1 (5 bases). This CDR3 is 17 amino acids long. Trimming cost V 6 bases and J 0 bases, with 18 bases left between them. Germline assignment: CDR1 LNHDA and CDR2 SQIVND (reference sequence). Together with reference TRBV19 and TRBJ1-3, the CDR3 gives the full variable domain: DGGITQSPKYLFRKEGQNVTLSCEQNLNHDAMYWYRQDPGQGLRLIYYSQIVNDFQKGDIAEGYSVSREKKESFPLTVTSAQKNPTAFYLCASRVYSDNPSGNTIYFGEGSWLTVV.

A single count supports this clone. The chain carries TRBV29-1 and TRBJ1-2, with 9 bases identical to TRBD1. This CDR3 is 13 amino acids long. Germline assignment: CDR1 SQVTM and CDR2 ANQGSEA. V trimming: 8 bases; J trimming: 7 bases; junction bases outside the gene matches: 11. In DNA form, the CDR3 reads TGCAGCATCCTCCGTACAGGGGGCGGTGGCTACACCTTC. Translated: CSILRTGGGGYTF. Using reference TRBV29-1 and TRBJ1-2 for the parts outside the CDR3, the full variable domain is SAVISQKPSRDICQRGTSLTIQCQVDSQVTMMFWYRQQPGQSLTLIATANQGSEATYESGFVIDKFPISRPNLTFSTLTVSNMSPEDSSIYLCSILRTGGGGYTFGSGTRLTVV.

The chain joins TRBV12-3 or TRBV12-4 to TRBJ1-4; the D is unclear. Trimming pared 1 base from V and 7 bases from J, leaving 7 bases between. The CDR3 sequence is 13 residues long. This CDR3 is CASSLVGGEKLFF. For the CDR3, the DNA is TGTGCCAGCAGTTTAGTTGGCGGTGAAAAACTGTTTTTT.

This chain connects TRBV7-8 to TRBJ2-4; 7 bases are shared with TRBD1. Germline V CDR1 and CDR2: SGHVS, FQNEAQ. Losses at the gene ends were 3 bases for V and 3 bases for J; bases not matched to a gene: 8. The CDR3 loop spans 16 amino acids. For the CDR3, the DNA is TGTGCCAGCAGCTTTCACAGGGGATTAGGCAAAAACATTCAGTACTTC. Translation gives CASSFHRGLGKNIQYF.

The chain links TRBV6-5 to TRBJ1-1; no definite D call. Germline values: CDR1 MNHEY, CDR2 SVGAGI. Trimming pared 2 bases from V and 1 base from J, leaving 5 bases between. The CDR3 runs 13 residues. This CDR3 reads CASSYLGNTEAFF. For the CDR3, the DNA is TGTGCCAGCAGTTACCTGGGGAACACTGAAGCTTTCTTT.

The rearrangement links TRBV30 to TRBJ1-5, with D unresolved. The CDR3 sequence is 13 residues long. The ends were cut back, 5 bases at V and 5 bases at J, with 13 bases in the middle. Germline V gene data show CDR1 as GTSNPN and CDR2 as SVGIG (reference sequence). In DNA form, the CDR3 reads TGTGCCTGGCAGGCGGGTCTCGATCAGCCCCAGCATTTT. It encodes CAWQAGLDQPQHF.

The V call is TRBV6-5, the J call TRBJ1-5, with a weak D call TRBD1 (6 bases). Trimming took 2 bases from V and 5 from J, leaving 10 bases between them. The CDR3 extends over 14 amino acids. CDR1 is MNHEY and CDR2 is SVGAGI in the germline V gene. The CDR3 region has the DNA TGTGCCAGCAGTTACATGACAGGAGATCAGCCCCAGCATTTT. Translated: CASSYMTGDQPQHF.

This chain links TRBV27 with TRBJ1-2, with D maybe TRBD1 (5 bases). CDR1 and CDR2 (germline): MNHEY, SMNVEV (reference sequence). The CDR3 is 15 residues long. V lost 6 bases and J 2 bases, leaving 16 bases between the germline ends. CDR3 loop: CASRDGTDRNYGYTF. The CDR3 DNA sequence: TGTGCCAGCAGGGACGGGACGGATAGGAACTATGGCTACACCTTC.

The chain joins TRBV6-1 to TRBJ1-2; perhaps TRBD1 as D (5 bases). Germline lookup yields CDR1 MNHNS and CDR2 SASEGT. CDR3 length: 13 amino acids. V lost 2 bases to trimming and J lost 6 bases, with 10 bases between them. The chain's CDR3 is CASSEIWGDGYTF. For the CDR3, the DNA is TGTGCCAGCAGTGAAATATGGGGCGATGGCTACACCTTC.

V usage is TRBV28 and J usage is TRBJ1-5; TRBD1 matches at 7 bases. The CDR3 has 15 residues. The germline CDR1 and CDR2 sequences are MDHEN and SYDVKM. V shed 6 bases, J shed 4 bases, and the junction held 9 bases outside the gene matches. CDR3 in amino acids: CASSPQGTGNQPQHF. The DNA of the CDR3 is TGTGCCAGCAGCCCACAGGGGACGGGGAATCAGCCCCAGCATTTT. The full variable domain, rest sourced from reference TRBV28 and TRBJ1-5, is DVKVTQSSRYLVKRTGEKVFLECVQDMDHENMFWYRQDPGLGLRLIYFSYDVKMKEKGDIPEGYSVSREKKERFSLILESASTNQTSMYLCASSPQGTGNQPQHFGDGTRLSIL.

The chain's CDR3 is CASSRDRGNEQFF. CDR3 nucleotide sequence: TGTGCCAGCAGTCGCGACAGGGGCAATGAGCAGTTCTTC. The V and J genes are TRBV5-6 and TRBJ2-1, with 8 nucleotides matching TRBD1. After removal of 5 bases from V and 6 bases from J, the junction contained 4 bases not matched to a gene. The germline gives CDR1 SGHDT, CDR2 YYEEEE. The CDR3 runs to 13 residues.